This passage covers 5 T cell receptor beta chains from one sample sequenced in a study of blood T cell repertoires in COVID-19. Generated by immunoSEQ multiplex PCR, the TCRdb table keeps only in-frame clones and is missing some. The repertoire consists of under 500,000 clones, with roughly 91% occurring once and the leading ten covering about 4.5%. Sequencing was done on a sample of peripheral blood. The receptors originated from a young woman with acute or convalescent COVID-19.

For this clone: One end of the junction is discordant with germline, which a read error may explain. The chain carries TRBV10-3 and TRBJ2-1, with TRBD2 as a possible D gene (5 bases). Looked up from germline, CDR1 is ENHRY and CDR2 is SYGVKD. The CDR3 loop spans 12 amino acids. CDR3 sequence reads: CAISAYEGEQLF. DNA for the CDR3: TGTGCCATCAGTGCCTATGAGGGAGAACAACTCTTC.

The chain is built from TRBV28 and TRBJ1-5; D unresolved. CDR1 MDHEN and CDR2 SYDVKM come from the germline V gene. The ends were cut back, 4 bases at V and 0 bases at J, with 10 bases in the middle. The CDR3 is 15 residues long. The CDR3 region is CASSSRGNSNQPQHF. The CDR3 DNA reads as TGTGCCAGCAGTTCTCGGGGTAATAGCAATCAGCCCCAGCATTTT.

This chain links TRBV7-9 with TRBJ2-3; D is uncertain. The CDR3 length is 17 residues. In germline, CDR1 is SEHNR, CDR2 FQNEAQ (reference sequence). Trimming stripped 3 bases from V and 2 bases from J, with 18 bases between. In DNA form, the CDR3 reads TGTGCCAGCAGCTTCGTTTCCAGTTACAGTTCCACAGATACGCAGTATTTT. Translating gives CASSFVSSYSSTDTQYF.

This clone has only a few counts. The V and J genes are TRBV7-8 and TRBJ2-7, with 8 nucleotides matching TRBD1. V lost 3 bases, J lost 1 base, and 8 bases stayed unmatched. The germline V gene encodes CDR1 SGHVS and CDR2 FQNEAQ. There are 16 residues in the CDR3. In nucleotides, the CDR3 is TGTGCCAGCAGCTTTGGACAGGGCCTTTCGTCCTACGAGCAGTACTTC. Translated, it gives CASSFGQGLSSYEQYF.

This clone was seen just once. The chain carries TRBV20-1 and TRBJ1-4, with D possibly matching TRBD1 (5 bases). The germline CDR1 and CDR2 sequences are DFQATT and SNEGSKA (reference sequence). Trimming left V 3 bases short and J 4 bases short, with 12 bases between. This CDR3 comprises 14 residues. The CDR3 sequence is CSASGGARNEKLFF. The CDR3 DNA reads as TGCAGTGCTAGTGGCGGGGCTCGTAATGAAAAACTGTTTTTT.